The sequence of this T cell receptor (beta chain) was determined in a study of chemoradiotherapy in HPV16-positive cancers. Findings of the study overall: Candidate HPV-specific clones and E7-related TCR motifs grew in tumor during treatment.

Regarding this clone: The antigen is unknown.

V was pared by 1 base and J by 5 bases, with 5 bases of the junction left unmatched. CDR1 and CDR2 from the germline V gene are MNHNS and SASEGT. The CDR3 loop spans 15 amino acids. Some clones are missing from TCRdb's copy, which holds only in-frame ones; the method was immunoSEQ multiplex PCR. The table has fewer than 4,500 clones, approximately 87% seen once. This TCR derives from a human donor with HPV-associated anogenital cancer. The sequenced sample was tumor tissue, obtained from a patient who underwent chemoradiotherapy. This rearrangement joins TRBV6-1 to TRBJ2-7; 10 bases fit TRBD2. The CDR3 DNA reads TGTGCCAGCAGTGAAGAATTAGCGGGAGGACACGAGCAGTACTTC. As protein: CASSEELAGGHEQYF.